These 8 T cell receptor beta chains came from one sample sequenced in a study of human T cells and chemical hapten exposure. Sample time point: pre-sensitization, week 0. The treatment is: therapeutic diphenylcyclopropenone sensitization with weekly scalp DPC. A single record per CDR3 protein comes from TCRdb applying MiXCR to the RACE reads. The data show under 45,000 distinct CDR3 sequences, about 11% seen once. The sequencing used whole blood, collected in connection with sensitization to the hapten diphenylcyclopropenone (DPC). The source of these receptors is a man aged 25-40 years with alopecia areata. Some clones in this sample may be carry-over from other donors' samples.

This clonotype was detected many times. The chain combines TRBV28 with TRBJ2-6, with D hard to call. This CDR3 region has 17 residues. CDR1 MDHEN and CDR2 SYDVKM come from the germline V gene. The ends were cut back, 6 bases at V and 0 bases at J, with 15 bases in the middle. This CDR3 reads CASSLPPWVSGANVLTF. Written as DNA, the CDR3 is TGTGCCAGCAGCCTCCCTCCATGGGTCTCTGGGGCCAACGTCCTGACTTTC.

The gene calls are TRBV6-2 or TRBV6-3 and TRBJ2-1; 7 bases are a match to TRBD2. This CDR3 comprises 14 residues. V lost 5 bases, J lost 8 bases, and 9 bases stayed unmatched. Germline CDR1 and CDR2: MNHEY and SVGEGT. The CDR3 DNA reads TGTGCCAGCAGTCCACGGATGGGGGGGGATGAGCAGTTCTTC. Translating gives CASSPRMGGDEQFF.

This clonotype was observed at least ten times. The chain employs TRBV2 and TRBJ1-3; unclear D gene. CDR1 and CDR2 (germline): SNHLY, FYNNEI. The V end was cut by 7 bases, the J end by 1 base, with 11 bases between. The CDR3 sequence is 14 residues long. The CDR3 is CASKTESSGNTIYF. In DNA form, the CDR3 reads TGTGCCAGCAAGACGGAGAGTTCTGGAAACACCATATATTTT.

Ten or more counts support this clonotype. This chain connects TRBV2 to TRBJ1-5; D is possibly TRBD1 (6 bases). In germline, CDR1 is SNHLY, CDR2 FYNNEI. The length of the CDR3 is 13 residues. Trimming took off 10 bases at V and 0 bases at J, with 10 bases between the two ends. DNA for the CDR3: TGTGCCACGCACAGGGATAGCAATCAGCCCCAGCATTTT. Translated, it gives CATHRDSNQPQHF.

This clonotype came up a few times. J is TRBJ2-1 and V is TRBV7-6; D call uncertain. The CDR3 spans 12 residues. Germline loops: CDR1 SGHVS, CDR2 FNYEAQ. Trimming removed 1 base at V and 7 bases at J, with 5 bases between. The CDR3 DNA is TGTGCCAGCAGCTTAGTAGGAAATGAGCAGTTCTTC. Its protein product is CASSLVGNEQFF.

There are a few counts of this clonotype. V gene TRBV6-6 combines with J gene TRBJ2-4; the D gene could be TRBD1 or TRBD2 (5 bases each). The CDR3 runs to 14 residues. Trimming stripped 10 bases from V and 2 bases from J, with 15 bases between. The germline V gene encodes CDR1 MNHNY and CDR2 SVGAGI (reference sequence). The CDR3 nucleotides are TGTGCCATCGACACCGGGGCCCCCAAAAACATTCAGTACTTC. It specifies CAIDTGAPKNIQYF.

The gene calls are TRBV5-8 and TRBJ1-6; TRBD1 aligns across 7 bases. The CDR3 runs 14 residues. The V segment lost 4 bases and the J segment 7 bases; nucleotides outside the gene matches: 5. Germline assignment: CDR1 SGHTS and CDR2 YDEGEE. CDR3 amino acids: CASSPWTGNSPLHF. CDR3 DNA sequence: TGTGCCAGCAGCCCATGGACAGGAAATTCACCCCTCCACTTT.

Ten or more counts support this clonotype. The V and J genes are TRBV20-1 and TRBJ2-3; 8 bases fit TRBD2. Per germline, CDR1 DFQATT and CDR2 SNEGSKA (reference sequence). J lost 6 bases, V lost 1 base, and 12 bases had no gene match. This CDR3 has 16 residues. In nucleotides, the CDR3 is TGCAGTGCTAGAGTGTTTGACGGGAGGGCCTCGGATACGCAGTATTTT. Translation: CSARVFDGRASDTQYF.